These T cell receptor beta chains were read from a single sample in a study of cytomegalovirus exposure and HLA in healthy donors. Libraries were prepared by immunoSEQ multiplex PCR; TCRdb keeps only in-frame clonotypes and omits some of them. This repertoire shows some 130,000 clones, roughly nine tenths found once; its top ten account for roughly 1.2%. The sample taken for sequencing was PBMCs. These receptors all stem from a woman aged 18-29 years in good health and CMV-seronegative. The CDR3 runs from the conserved cysteine through the conserved F or W. The order of the fields is D gene, V gene, J gene, clone size, CDR3 DNA, CDR3 protein. A D gene is named only where the DNA matches it firmly. Clone size appears in some rows only: once, few, many, or a class for an expanded clone.

>.|TRBV10-1|TRBJ2-5|.
TGCGCCAGCAGTCAGGGATTAAGGGAGACCCAGTACTTC
CASSQGLRETQYF
>.|TRBV29-1|TRBJ2-5|.
TGCAGCATCCTCCGGGTGGAGTCCCAAGAGACCCAGTACTTC
CSILRVESQETQYF
>.|TRBV6-6|TRBJ2-7|.
TGTGCCAGCAGCCGTGACTTGCAATCCTCCTACGAGCAGTACTTC
CASSRDLQSSYEQYF
>.|TRBV19|TRBJ2-1|.
TGTGCCAGTAGTGAGTGGGGAGAGGGTGTCGAGCAGTTCTTC
CASSEWGEGVEQFF
>.|TRBV7-9|TRBJ1-5|.
TGTGCCAGCAGCTGGGGGGGCAATCAGCCCCAGCATTTT
CASSWGGNQPQHF
>.|TRBV4-2|TRBJ1-4|.
TGTGCCAGCAGCCAAGACAGACAGTGGAATGAAAAACTGTTTTTT
CASSQDRQWNEKLFF
>TRBD1|TRBV6-5|TRBJ1-2|.
TGTGCCAGCAGTGCCCGGACAGGGAATTATGGCTACACCTTC
CASSARTGNYGYTF
>TRBD1|TRBV18|TRBJ1-2|.
TGTGCCAGCTCACCGGAGGGGGCTGGCTACACCTTC
CASSPEGAGYTF
>.|TRBV9|TRBJ2-5|.
TGTGCCAGCAGAAAACTAGCATCCCCTCAAGAGACCCAGTACTTC
CASRKLASPQETQYF
>.|TRBV28|TRBJ1-2|.
TGTGCCAGCATCAAACTCTGGGGCCCAGTACACGGCTACACCTTC
CASIKLWGPVHGYTF
>.|TRBV7-2|TRBJ1-5|.
TGTGCCAGCAGCTTACGCACCTCGGAGGAGCCCCAGCATTTT
CASSLRTSEEPQHF
>TRBD1|TRBV10-3|TRBJ1-5|.
TGTGCCATCAGTGACCTATCAGGGGGCCGTCAGCCCCAGCATTTT
CAISDLSGGRQPQHF
>.|TRBV29-1|TRBJ1-3|.
TGCAGCGTTGCAGGGGTCCTCTCTGGAAACACCATATATTTT
CSVAGVLSGNTIYF
>.|TRBV7-2|TRBJ2-7|.
TGTGCCAGCAGCTTAGTTTCAGGAACTTTCCACCTCGCATACGAGCAGTACTTC
CASSLVSGTFHLAYEQYF
>.|TRBV27|TRBJ2-2|once
TGTGCCAGCAGTTTAGGTGGGGGGGCCACCGGGGAGCTGTTTTTT
CASSLGGGATGELFF
>.|TRBV19|TRBJ1-1|.
TGTGCCAGTAGTATCTCCGACAGATCTGAAGCTTTCTTT
CASSISDRSEAFF
>.|TRBV27|TRBJ1-6|once
TGTGCCAGCAGTTTGACGGGAACACCCCTCCACTTT
CASSLTGTPLHF
>TRBD1|TRBV28|TRBJ1-4|.
TGTGCCGGCTCAGGGGGCGCGGGTGAAAAACTGTTTTTT
CAGSGGAGEKLFF
>.|TRBV11-2|TRBJ1-2|.
TGTGCCAGCAGCTTATCCCCCCAGGGGAGGGCTGGCTACACCTTC
CASSLSPQGRAGYTF
>TRBD2|TRBV19|TRBJ2-2|.
TGTGCCAGTAGTATCCGCGGGGGGGGCACCGGGGAGCTGTTTTTT
CASSIRGGGTGELFF
>TRBD1|TRBV7-2|TRBJ1-5|once
TGTGCCAGCAGCTTTGACCGGACAGGCAGTCAGCCCCAGCATTTT
CASSFDRTGSQPQHF
>.|TRBV2|TRBJ1-2|.
TGTGCCAGCGGCGGGACGGCAACTAACTATGGCTACACCTTC
CASGGTATNYGYTF
>TRBD1|TRBV5-1|TRBJ2-5|.
TGCGCCAGCAGCCTGACAGGGGGACCCCAAGAGACCCAGTACTTC
CASSLTGGPQETQYF
>.|TRBV11-2|TRBJ1-5|.
TGTGCCAGCAGCTTAGCAGGGTGGACCCAGCCCCAGCATTTT
CASSLAGWTQPQHF
>TRBD1|TRBV7-9|TRBJ1-1|.
TGTGCCATCAAACGGGACAGCAACACTGAAGCTTTCTTT
CAIKRDSNTEAFF
>TRBD1|TRBV5-1|TRBJ1-3|.
TGCGCCAGCAGTTTAGACAGGGCAGACACCATATATTTT
CASSLDRADTIYF
>.|TRBV10-2|TRBJ1-1|.
TGCGCCAGCAGTGTAGTCGGGACTGAAGCTTTCTTT
CASSVVGTEAFF
>.|TRBV6-1|TRBJ2-7|.
TGTGCCAGCAGTGCCCATAGGGGGTACGAGCAGTACTTC
CASSAHRGYEQYF
>TRBD1|TRBV2|TRBJ1-6|.
TGTGCCAGCAAGGGACAGGGGGCGAGCTCCTATAATTCACCCCTCCACTTT
CASKGQGASSYNSPLHF
>TRBD2|TRBV27|TRBJ2-1|.
TGTGCCAGCAGTTTAGGATTTGGGCTAGCGGGAAATGAGCAGTTCTTC
CASSLGFGLAGNEQFF
>.|TRBV5-1|TRBJ1-4|.
TGCGCCAGCAGCAGAGGGCAGGGGTCTTTCTCGAATGAAAAACTGTTTTTT
CASSRGQGSFSNEKLFF
>.|TRBV5-1|TRBJ2-1|.
TGCGCCAGCAGCTCCTCTTTGGGCAGGGGCCATGAGCAGTTCTTC
CASSSSLGRGHEQFF
>TRBD1|TRBV10-3|TRBJ1-2|.
TGTGCCATCAGTGAGTCGGGGACAGGGGGCTTCAATGGCTACACCTTC
CAISESGTGGFNGYTF
>.|TRBV2|TRBJ1-5|.
TGTGCCAGCAAATCCTGGGGGCGAGGGATTCAGCCCCAGCATTTT
CASKSWGRGIQPQHF
>.|TRBV7-9|TRBJ2-5|.
TGTGCCAGCAGCTCCCGAACTTTCGGGGAGACCCAGTACTTC
CASSSRTFGETQYF
>.|TRBV2|TRBJ1-2|.
TGTGCCAGCATGAGGGCCGGGTATGGCTACACCTTC
CASMRAGYGYTF
>TRBD1|TRBV18|TRBJ1-2|.
TGTGCCAGCTCGCCTCTACAGGGGGCTCGCGGCTACACCTTC
CASSPLQGARGYTF
>TRBD1|TRBV5-4|TRBJ2-7|.
TGTGCCAGCAGCCTGGGACAGTCCCGCGCCGAGCAGTACTTC
CASSLGQSRAEQYF
>.|TRBV2|TRBJ2-1|once
TGTGCCAGCATGGGCGGGAATGGTAATGAGCAGTTCTTC
CASMGGNGNEQFF
>.|TRBV5-1|TRBJ2-1|.
TGCGCCAGCAGCTTGGCGCTAGGCTCCTACAATGAGCAGTTCTTC
CASSLALGSYNEQFF
>TRBD1|TRBV7-8|TRBJ2-7|.
TGTGCCAGCAGCTTAGCGAATTGGGACAGCCCTATTCAGGCTCCGCAGTACTTC
CASSLANWDSPIQAPQYF
>TRBD1|TRBV7-3|TRBJ1-3|once
TGTGCCAGCAGCTTAACCGGGACAGGGCCTGGAAACACCATATATTTT
CASSLTGTGPGNTIYF
>.|TRBV2|TRBJ2-7|once
TGTGCCAGCAGTGCCTACGGCGAGCAGTACTTC
CASSAYGEQYF
>.|TRBV5-4|TRBJ1-2|.
TGTGCCAGCAGCGCCCCTAGATTCTATGGCTACACCTTC
CASSAPRFYGYTF
>TRBD2|TRBV11-1|TRBJ2-3|.
TGTGCCAGCAGCTTAAGCGGGGGGGCGAATACGCAGTATTTT
CASSLSGGANTQYF
>TRBD1|TRBV5-6|TRBJ2-7|.
TGTGCCAGCAGCATTATGGGACAGGGGTACGAGCAGTACTTC
CASSIMGQGYEQYF
>.|TRBV6-1|TRBJ2-7|.
TGTGCCAGCAGTGATGTGTTTTGGGGGGGCCTATACGAGCAGTACTTC
CASSDVFWGGLYEQYF
>TRBD1|TRBV7-9|TRBJ1-5|few
TGTGCCAGCAGTCCGCAGGGGGCTAGCAATCAGCCCCAGCATTTT
CASSPQGASNQPQHF
>.|TRBV27|TRBJ2-2|.
TGTGCCAGCAGTTTGACGGGGAACACCGGGGAGCTGTTTTTT
CASSLTGNTGELFF
>TRBD1|TRBV10-3|TRBJ1-1|.
TGTGCCATCAGGGAAGCGGGACAGGGCTGGAACACTGAAGCTTTCTTT
CAIREAGQGWNTEAFF
>TRBD1|TRBV18|TRBJ2-5|.
TGTGCCAGCTCACCACCGTTGAAGGGACAGGGGATGCGGGGGGCCCAGTACTTC
CASSPPLKGQGMRGAQYF
>.|TRBV6-1|TRBJ1-2|few
TGTGCCAGCAGTGAATCCAGTAACTATGGCTACACCTTC
CASSESSNYGYTF
>TRBD2|TRBV7-3|TRBJ2-3|.
TGTGCCAGCAGCTCCGGGGGACTACGCACAGATACGCAGTATTTT
CASSSGGLRTDTQYF
>.|TRBV7-9|TRBJ1-6|.
TGTGCCAGCAGCTTAACCGAACAGGGTTCGACCTATAATTCACCCCTCCACTTT
CASSLTEQGSTYNSPLHF
>.|TRBV19|TRBJ1-1|.
TGTGCCAGTAGAGAGACCGCCGGGATCCTGACTGAAGCTTTCTTT
CASRETAGILTEAFF
>.|TRBV7-2|TRBJ1-3|few
TGTGCCAGCAGACTAAACCAGGGGTCGGGGAACACCATATATTTT
CASRLNQGSGNTIYF